This T cell receptor beta chain is from a study of blood T cells in healthy people across ages. The second PCR ran roughly 6 to 11 cycles with a sample-barcoded 5' primer and J-beta primers. TCRdb re-derived calls from the 5' RACE reads in MiXCR, one entry per CDR3 protein. The data hold 650,000 to 950,000 distinct CDR3 sequences, with more than 40% observed a single time. This clonotype was seen a few times. V lost 5 bases and J lost 7, with 15 bases in between. The CDR3 has 13 amino acids. CDR1 and CDR2 (germline): SEHNR, FQNEAQ (reference sequence). The sample taken for sequencing was blood. The TCR originated in a man aged 55 to 70 in good health. The chain couples TRBV7-9 to TRBJ2-7, with unresolved D. CDR3 DNA sequence: TGTGCCAGCAGCCCCAGGACCTCGCGGGAGCAGTACTTC. Amino acids: CASSPRTSREQYF.